This T cell receptor (beta chain) was documented in a study of radiation and T cells in renal cell carcinoma. V gave up 0 bases and J gave up 9 bases, with 9 bases separating them. The CDR3 is made up of 13 amino acids. In germline, CDR1 is SGHTA, CDR2 FQGNSA. The time point here: blood 4 weeks post-SBRT, at nephrectomy. Treatment of the sample: 15 Gy SBRT to primary tumor, nephrectomy 4 weeks later. Nephrectomy followed 15 Gy stereotactic body radiation by 4 weeks. Blood was sampled at baseline, 2 weeks and 4 weeks after SBRT. The tumor was a clear cell renal cell carcinoma. With regard to this clone: What it binds is unknown.

TCRdb keeps only in-frame clones here, not all; method: immunoSEQ multiplex PCR. The profile shows about 86,000 clones, around four fifths of them singletons. General study results and limits: In blood, top tumor clones expanded by 2 weeks, shrinking by 4.

Sequences were derived from blood, sampled from a patient whose treatment included radiotherapy and nephrectomy. The V gene is TRBV7-2, the J gene TRBJ1-5; D not certain. The source of this sequence is a man aged 50-59 years with renal cell carcinoma. Written as DNA, the CDR3 is TGTGCCAGCAGCTTAGCACGGGAGTTGCCCCAGCATTTT. It specifies CASSLARELPQHF.